Here is one T cell receptor beta chain with its context. Its antigen is not identified. This sequence may be a read error, since a much larger clone differs from it by one base. This sample stems from a study of molecular identifiers for immune sequencing clone quantification. Study overall: The replicate experiment used RNA from roughly 21,000 or 96,000 naive CD8 cells. This RNA was split into five aliquots, and four of them were sequenced.

Points from the study as a whole: The share of molecules held by clones above 20 RNA copies was over 97% in effector cells and under 1% in naive cells.

One entry per CDR3 protein results from TCRdb running MiXCR on the PCR reads. In the table there are approximately 550,000 distinct CDR3 sequences, 20% to 25% of which are singletons. The CDR3 has 16 residues. Germline V gene sequence: CDR1 MNHEY, CDR2 SVGEGT. V was cut by 6 bases and J by 8 bases, with 25 bases left in between. This chain links TRBV6-2 or TRBV6-3 with TRBJ1-1; D gene unclear. Input material: naive CD8+ T cells from blood, with Jurkat cell RNA spiked in. Subset noted: FACS-sorted CD8+CD4-CCR7+CD45RA+ naive T cells. The clonotype originates from a human donor in good health. Some libraries in this study had Jurkat cell RNA spiked in. DNA for the CDR3: TGTGCCAGCAGCTACACCCAACTGACACCACTAGGCGAAGCTTTCTTT. This encodes CASSYTQLTPLGEAFF.